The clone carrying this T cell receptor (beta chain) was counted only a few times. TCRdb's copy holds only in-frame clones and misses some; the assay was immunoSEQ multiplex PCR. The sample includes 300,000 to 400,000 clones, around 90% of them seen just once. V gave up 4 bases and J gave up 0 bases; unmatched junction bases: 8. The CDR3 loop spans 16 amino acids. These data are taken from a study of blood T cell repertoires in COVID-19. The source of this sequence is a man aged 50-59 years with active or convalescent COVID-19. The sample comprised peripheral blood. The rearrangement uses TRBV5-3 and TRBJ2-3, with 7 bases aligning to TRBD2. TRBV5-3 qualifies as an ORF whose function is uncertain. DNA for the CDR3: TGTGCCAGAAGCCTTCGGCGGGAGAGAAGCACAGATACGCAGTATTTT. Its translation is CARSLRRERSTDTQYF.